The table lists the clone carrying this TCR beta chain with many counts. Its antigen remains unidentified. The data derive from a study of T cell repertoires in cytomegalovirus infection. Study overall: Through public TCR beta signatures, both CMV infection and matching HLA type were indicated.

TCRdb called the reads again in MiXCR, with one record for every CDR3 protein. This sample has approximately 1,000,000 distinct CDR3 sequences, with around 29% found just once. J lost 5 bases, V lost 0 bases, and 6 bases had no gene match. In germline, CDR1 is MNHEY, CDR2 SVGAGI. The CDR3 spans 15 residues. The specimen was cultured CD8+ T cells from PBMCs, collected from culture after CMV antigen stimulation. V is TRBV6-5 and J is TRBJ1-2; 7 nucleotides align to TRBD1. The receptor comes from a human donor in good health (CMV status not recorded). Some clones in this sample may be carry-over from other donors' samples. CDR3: CASSYSGGAEYGYTF. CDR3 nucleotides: TGTGCCAGCAGTTACTCAGGGGGCGCAGAGTATGGCTACACCTTC.